Each of the 23 T cell receptor beta chains below was sequenced from the same sample in a study of human T cells and chemical hapten exposure. TCRdb re-called the RACE reads with MiXCR, one entry per CDR3 protein. This sample carries over 300,000 distinct CDR3 sequences, roughly 5% of them seen once, and the ten largest clones take just over 2.5%. Documented time point: pre-sensitization, week 0. Treatment here: therapeutic diphenylcyclopropenone sensitization with weekly scalp DPC. Sequenced material: whole blood, taken in connection with sensitization to the hapten diphenylcyclopropenone (DPC). The source is a woman in her forties or fifties with alopecia areata. Some clones in this sample may be carry-over from other donors' samples.

This clonotype was observed at least ten times. The germline gene is not matched at one end of the junction; a read error may be the cause. J is TRBJ2-7 and V is TRBV6-5; 8 bases are shared with TRBD2. Looked up from germline, CDR1 is MNHEY and CDR2 is SVGAGI. The CDR3 is 12 residues long. The DNA for the CDR3 is TGTGCCAGCAGTTCCGGGACTAGTAGCCAGCACTTC. It yields the protein CASSSGTSSQHF.

In its sample, this clonotype was seen many times. This chain connects TRBV28 to TRBJ2-4; 7 bases are shared with TRBD2. J lost 1 base, V lost 8 bases, and 8 bases had no gene match. CDR3 length: 15 residues. CDR1 is MDHEN and CDR2 is SYDVKM in the germline V gene. This chain's CDR3 is CASRFGGVAKNIQYF. In DNA form, the CDR3 reads TGTGCCAGCCGATTTGGGGGGGTGGCCAAAAACATTCAGTACTTC.

This clonotype has more than one count but fewer than ten. This chain uses TRBV4-1 with TRBJ2-6, with D unclear. Germline V CDR1 and CDR2: MGHRA, YSYEKL. Trimming pared 5 bases from V and 4 bases from J, leaving 9 bases between. This CDR3 comprises 14 residues. This chain's CDR3 is CASSFGRGANVLTF. CDR3 nucleotide sequence: TGCGCCAGCAGCTTCGGACGCGGGGCCAACGTCCTGACTTTC.

V and J are TRBV10-1 and TRBJ2-3; the D gene is possibly TRBD2 (6 bases). CDR1 is WNHNN, CDR2 SYGVQD, per germline (reference sequence). The CDR3 loop spans 15 amino acids. V lost 0 bases to trimming and J lost 3 bases, with 10 bases between them. CDR3 loop: CASSESAAGTDTQYF. CDR3 coding DNA: TGCGCCAGCAGTGAGTCGGCGGCGGGAACAGATACGCAGTATTTT.

The chain employs TRBV6-6 and TRBJ1-2; possible D gene TRBD1, 6 bases. Germline CDR1 is MNHNY and CDR2 is SVGAGI (reference sequence). There are 15 residues in the CDR3. Deletions cut 2 bases from V and 8 bases from J, with 18 bases between. The CDR3 region has the DNA TGTGCCAGCAGTTACCCGGGGGGCGGAGGTCGCGGCTACACCTTC. As protein: CASSYPGGGGRGYTF.

The V call is TRBV7-8, the J call TRBJ1-5; maybe TRBD1 (6 bases). This CDR3 has 15 amino acids. CDR1 is SGHVS and CDR2 is FQNEAQ in the germline V gene. V lost 2 bases and J 7 bases, leaving 15 bases between the germline ends. This CDR3 reads CASSLNTGLGQPQHF. CDR3 coding DNA: TGTGCCAGCAGCTTAAATACAGGGTTAGGCCAGCCCCAGCATTTT.

The chain uses TRBV6-1 and TRBJ2-1, with D possibly being TRBD1 or TRBD2 (5 bases each). Germline-derived CDR1 and CDR2 are MNHNS and SASEGT. V dropped 8 bases and J dropped 7 bases, with 15 bases sitting between them. The CDR3 contains 13 residues. This chain's CDR3 is CASDYGADNEQFF. CDR3 bases: TGTGCCAGCGATTACGGGGCGGATAATGAGCAGTTCTTC.

This clonotype was observed at least ten times. This chain links TRBV29-1 with TRBJ2-2, with no clear D. This CDR3 spans 11 amino acids. Trimming stripped 6 bases from V and 7 bases from J, with 9 bases between. From germline, CDR1 is SQVTM and CDR2 ANQGSEA. This CDR3 reads CSVVKVGELFF. CDR3 DNA: TGCAGCGTCGTCAAGGTCGGGGAGCTGTTTTTT.

V is TRBV5-3 and J is TRBJ2-3; D not resolved. TRBV5-3 is an open reading frame, and its role is uncertain. V shed 0 bases and J shed 0 bases, with 8 bases lying between them. The CDR3 runs 15 residues. CDR3 protein: CARSLENTSTDTQYF. The CDR3 DNA sequence: TGTGCCAGAAGCTTGGAAAATACTAGCACAGATACGCAGTATTTT.

This clonotype was recorded many times. This chain connects TRBV3-1 to TRBJ1-1; D is perhaps TRBD1 (5 bases). The CDR3 is 13 amino acids. Germline V lookup: CDR1 LGHDT, CDR2 YNNKEL (reference sequence). Trimming pared 0 bases from V and 12 bases from J, leaving 14 bases between. The chain's CDR3 is CASSQETVGGSFF. CDR3 nucleotides: TGTGCCAGCAGCCAAGAGACAGTTGGTGGGTCTTTCTTT.

This clonotype has a handful of counts. This chain connects TRBV6-6 to TRBJ2-2; 7 nucleotides match TRBD2. The CDR3 runs to 15 residues. The germline V gene has CDR1 MNHNY and CDR2 SVGAGI (reference sequence). The trim removed 7 bases at V and 0 bases at J, leaving 5 bases unmatched. The CDR3, as DNA: TGTGCCAGCAAGGGAGGGACGGCGAACACCGGGGAGCTGTTTTTT. This codes for CASKGGTANTGELFF.

This clonotype has a count of ten or more. The CDR3 DNA is TGTGCCAGCAGCCCTACGGTTAGGAGCAATCAGCCCCAGCATTTT. As protein: CASSPTVRSNQPQHF. The chain couples TRBV7-2 to TRBJ1-5; D is uncertain. The germline V and J ends were trimmed by 5 bases and 1 base, with 12 bases remaining between them. This CDR3 has 15 amino acids. Germline CDR1 reads SGHTA; CDR2 reads FQGNSA.

On this clonotype: One junction end does not reproduce the germline sequence, and a read error may be involved. The rearrangement joins TRBV2 to TRBJ2-6; D uncertain. Germline V lookup: CDR1 SNHLY, CDR2 FYNNEI. This CDR3 is built from 15 residues. As DNA, the CDR3 is TGTGCCAGCAGAGAAGGGAATTCTGGGGCCAACGTCCTGACTTTC. It codes for CASREGNSGANVLTF.

This clonotype was counted many times. V usage is TRBV6-5 and J usage is TRBJ2-7; perhaps TRBD1 as D (6 bases). The length of the CDR3 is 17 residues. V lost 2 bases, J lost 1 base, and 18 bases lay in between. The germline V gene has CDR1 MNHEY and CDR2 SVGAGI. CDR3 amino acids: CASSYTIPTGSSYEQYF. CDR3 nucleotide sequence: TGTGCCAGCAGTTACACTATTCCCACAGGGTCTTCCTACGAGCAGTACTTC.

V gene TRBV5-1 combines with J gene TRBJ1-1, with D possibly TRBD1 on 6 matching bases. In germline, CDR1 is SGHRS, CDR2 YFSETQ. Trimming cost V 0 bases and J 6 bases, with 9 bases left between them. CDR3 length: 13 amino acids. CDR3 residues: CASSLEGGPEAFF. CDR3 DNA: TGCGCCAGCAGCTTGGAAGGGGGTCCTGAAGCTTTCTTT.

In its sample, this clonotype was seen many times. The rearrangement links TRBV28 to TRBJ2-7; maybe TRBD1 (5 bases). Germline CDR1 MDHEN, CDR2 SYDVKM. The CDR3 has 14 residues. V was pared by 1 base and J by 2 bases, with 9 bases between. CDR3 sequence (DNA): TGTGCCAGCAGTTTATCCAGGACACCCTACGAGCAGTACTTC. This encodes CASSLSRTPYEQYF.

This clonotype was seen at least ten times. The CDR3 region is CASSQGGIDTGELFF. In DNA, the CDR3 is TGTGCCAGCAGCCAAGGCGGCATAGACACCGGGGAGCTGTTTTTT. This rearrangement joins TRBV3-1 to TRBJ2-2; no reliable D call. CDR1 LGHDT and CDR2 YNNKEL come from the germline V gene (reference sequence). With 1 base removed from V and 3 bases from J, the gap between germline ends came to 9 bases. The CDR3 covers 15 residues.

This clonotype was recorded many times. This chain connects TRBV5-6 to TRBJ1-5; unclear D gene. This CDR3 spans 12 amino acids. With 0 bases removed from V and 6 bases from J, the gap between germline ends came to 4 bases. Germline loops: CDR1 SGHDT, CDR2 YYEEEE. The CDR3 protein is CASSLGSQPQHF. The CDR3 DNA is TGTGCCAGCAGCTTGGGGTCTCAGCCCCAGCATTTT.

This clonotype was seen at least ten times. The V gene is TRBV6-5, the J gene TRBJ2-1; D unclear. The CDR3 runs to 13 residues. Germline V gene data show CDR1 as MNHEY and CDR2 as SVGAGI. V lost 6 bases, J lost 5 bases, and 11 bases lay in between. This CDR3 reads CASSPIHNNEQFF. Written as DNA, the CDR3 is TGTGCCAGCAGCCCGATTCACAACAATGAGCAGTTCTTC.

This chain uses TRBV12-3 or TRBV12-4 with TRBJ2-1; D not resolved. Trimming stripped 3 bases from V and 15 bases from J, with 12 bases between. This CDR3 has 11 amino acids. The CDR3 bases are TGTGCCAGCAGTTTTACCGATAGCCCGTTCTTC. Its protein is CASSFTDSPFF.

This clonotype was detected ten times or more. The J gene is TRBJ2-7, the V gene TRBV6-2 or TRBV6-3; D gene ambiguous. The CDR3 length is 12 residues. Trimming stripped 7 bases from V and 1 base from J, with 8 bases between. Germline V lookup: CDR1 MNHEY, CDR2 SVGEGT. CDR3 sequence reads: CASTHVSYEQYF. Written as DNA, the CDR3 is TGTGCCAGCACACACGTTTCCTACGAGCAGTACTTC.

This clonotype was recorded many times. The chain couples TRBV5-1 to TRBJ1-1; TRBD1 agrees at 7 bases. There are 15 residues in the CDR3. Losses at the gene ends were 0 bases for V and 7 bases for J; bases not matched to a gene: 9. Germline V gives CDR1 SGHRS, CDR2 YFSETQ. CDR3 in DNA: TGCGCCAGCAGCTTGGGTTTACAGGGGCAGGGTGAAGCTTTCTTT. This encodes CASSLGLQGQGEAFF.

This clonotype was counted at least ten times. The chain uses TRBV11-2 and TRBJ2-1; D is unclear. CDR3 size: 15 residues. CDR1 and CDR2 (germline): SGHAT, FQNNGV. Trimming removed 0 bases at V and 10 bases at J, with 16 bases between. The CDR3 is CASSLERSSWVEQFF. The CDR3 DNA reads TGTGCCAGCAGCTTAGAACGGAGTTCCTGGGTGGAGCAGTTCTTC.